Listed below are T cell receptor beta chains from one sample, sequenced in a study of cytomegalovirus exposure and HLA in healthy donors. TCRdb's copy holds only in-frame clones and misses some; the assay was immunoSEQ multiplex PCR. The sample has approximately 88,000 clones, about three quarters seen once. Sequencing was done on a sample of PBMCs. The receptors were sampled from a man aged 30-40 years in good health and CMV-seropositive. The conserved cysteine and the conserved F or W are not part of the CDR3 here. The D gene is left open where the match is weak. Rows may omit the clone size; those that give it use once, few, many or a size class.

d_gene	j_gene	v_gene	abundance	CDR3aa
NA	TRBJ2-1	TRBV7-9	NA	ASSSLSGSYWAYNEQF
TRBD1	TRBJ2-1	TRBV4-1	few	ASSQDRIPGQGVDEQF
NA	TRBJ1-5	TRBV5-1	NA	ASSLGGAHQPQH
NA	TRBJ2-5	TRBV5-1	NA	ASSQERETQY
TRBD1	TRBJ1-6	TRBV6-1	few	ASSEGTGASPLH
NA	TRBJ2-1	TRBV6-6	NA	ASSYGGVNEQF
NA	TRBJ1-4	TRBV29-1	NA	SVTGAGANEKLF
TRBD1	TRBJ2-3	TRBV10-2	NA	ASRAGTGPPDTQY
NA	TRBJ1-1	TRBV27	NA	ASSLGPQGAEAF
NA	TRBJ1-1	TRBV28	few	ASSPSGRGGTEAF
TRBD1	TRBJ2-1	TRBV29-1	NA	SVAGTGALNEQF
NA	TRBJ1-1	TRBV4-1	NA	ASSPRAAGTEAF
NA	TRBJ2-6	TRBV11-2	NA	ASSLDRAGANVLT
TRBD1	TRBJ1-2	TRBV6-5	NA	ASSYRGQQGAGGYT
NA	TRBJ1-4	TRBV4-2	few	ASSQEWVGREARKLF
NA	TRBJ1-1	TRBV7-9	NA	ASSFGGASLTEAF
NA	TRBJ2-5	TRBV11-3	few	ASSHYSSGGQETQY
NA	TRBJ1-2	TRBV6-5	few	ASSPGAPYGYT